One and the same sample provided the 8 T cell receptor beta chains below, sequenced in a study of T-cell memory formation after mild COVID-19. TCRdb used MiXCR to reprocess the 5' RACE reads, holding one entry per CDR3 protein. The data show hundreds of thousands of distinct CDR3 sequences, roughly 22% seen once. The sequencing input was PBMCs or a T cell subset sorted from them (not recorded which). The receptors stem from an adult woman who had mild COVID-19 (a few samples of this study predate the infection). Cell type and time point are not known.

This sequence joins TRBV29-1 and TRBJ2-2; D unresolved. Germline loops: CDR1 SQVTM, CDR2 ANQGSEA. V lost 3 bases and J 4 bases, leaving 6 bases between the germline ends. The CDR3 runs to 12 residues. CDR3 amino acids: CSVDKGTGELFF. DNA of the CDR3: TGCAGCGTTGATAAGGGCACCGGGGAGCTGTTTTTT.

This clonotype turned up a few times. The CDR3 sequence: CSARISRRGVGTGELFF. DNA of the CDR3: TGCAGTGCTAGAATCTCCCGCCGTGGTGTGGGCACCGGGGAGCTGTTTTTT. V is TRBV20-1 and J is TRBJ2-2; D not certain. Germline V gene lookup returns CDR1 DFQATT and CDR2 SNEGSKA (reference sequence). The length of the CDR3 is 17 residues. Between the trimmed V and J ends, which lost 2 bases and 4 bases, there was a span of 20 bases.

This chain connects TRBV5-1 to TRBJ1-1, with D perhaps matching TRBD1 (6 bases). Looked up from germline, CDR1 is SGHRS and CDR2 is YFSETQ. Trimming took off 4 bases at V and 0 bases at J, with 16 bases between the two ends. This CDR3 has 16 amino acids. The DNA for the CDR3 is TGCGCCAGCAGCGCGAGTGGGACACAATTGAACACTGAAGCTTTCTTT. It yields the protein CASSASGTQLNTEAFF.

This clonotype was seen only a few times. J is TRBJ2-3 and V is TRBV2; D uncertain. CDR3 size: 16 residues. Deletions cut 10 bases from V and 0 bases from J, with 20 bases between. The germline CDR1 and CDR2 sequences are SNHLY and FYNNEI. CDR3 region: CATSDFGRLSTDTQYF. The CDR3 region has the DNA TGTGCCACCTCCGATTTCGGGCGTCTAAGCACAGATACGCAGTATTTT.

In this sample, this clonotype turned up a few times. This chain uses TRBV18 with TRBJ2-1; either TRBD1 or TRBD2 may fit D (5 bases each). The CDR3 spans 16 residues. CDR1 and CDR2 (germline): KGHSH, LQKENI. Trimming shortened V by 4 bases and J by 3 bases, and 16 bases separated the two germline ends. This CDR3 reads CASSLNPGTVYNEQFF. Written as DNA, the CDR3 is TGTGCCAGCTCACTAAACCCCGGGACGGTCTACAATGAGCAGTTCTTC.

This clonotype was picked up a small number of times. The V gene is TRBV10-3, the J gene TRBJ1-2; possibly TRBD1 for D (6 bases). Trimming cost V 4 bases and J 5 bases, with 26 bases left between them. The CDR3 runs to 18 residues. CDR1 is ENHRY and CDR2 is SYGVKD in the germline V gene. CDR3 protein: CAISGWPRGESSGYGYTF. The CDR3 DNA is TGTGCCATCAGTGGGTGGCCAAGGGGGGAGTCCTCTGGGTATGGCTACACCTTC.

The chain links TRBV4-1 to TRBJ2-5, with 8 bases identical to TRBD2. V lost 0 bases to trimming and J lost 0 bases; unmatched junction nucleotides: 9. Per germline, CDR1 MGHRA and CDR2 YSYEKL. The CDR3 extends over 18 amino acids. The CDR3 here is CASSQEIGGGPYQETQYF. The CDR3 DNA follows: TGCGCCAGCAGCCAAGAAATCGGGGGGGGACCGTACCAAGAGACCCAGTACTTC.

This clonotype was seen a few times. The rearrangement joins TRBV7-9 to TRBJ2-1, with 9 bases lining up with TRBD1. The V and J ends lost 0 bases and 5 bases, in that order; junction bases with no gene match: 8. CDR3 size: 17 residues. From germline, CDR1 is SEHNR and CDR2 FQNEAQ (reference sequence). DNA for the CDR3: TGTGCCAGCAGCTTAGCATGGGGGGACAGGGCTAACAATGAGCAGTTCTTC. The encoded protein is CASSLAWGDRANNEQFF.